These T cell receptor beta chains were read from a single sample in a study of OX40 agonist ivuxolimab in advanced cancers. Method: immunoSEQ multiplex PCR; TCRdb's copy keeps in-frame clones and lacks some. This table has fewer than 90,000 clones, over 90% appearing once. The sample consisted of CD4+ or CD8+ T cells sorted from blood, taken in a trial of the OX40 agonist ivuxolimab. These receptors came from an adult with an advanced solid tumor such as melanoma, head and neck, liver or kidney cancer. Each CDR3 is given with its conserved first and last residue. D genes are given only for firm matches. Where a row states a size, it is once, few, many or the class of an expanded clone; other rows omit it.

j_gene	d_gene	v_gene	abundance	CDR3aa	CDR3nt
TRBJ1-4	NA	TRBV6-1	NA	CASSEIVWQGPNEKLFF	TGTGCCAGCAGTGAAATTGTGTGGCAGGGCCCTAATGAAAAACTGTTTTTT
TRBJ1-1	TRBD1	TRBV6-5	NA	CASSYEDRGTEAFF	TGTGCCAGCAGTTACGAAGACAGGGGCACTGAAGCTTTCTTT
TRBJ1-2	TRBD1	TRBV29-1	NA	CSVTGGANYGYTF	TGCAGCGTTACAGGGGGAGCTAACTATGGCTACACCTTC
TRBJ2-7	NA	TRBV7-8	NA	CASSLDAYEQYF	TGTGCCAGCAGCTTAGATGCATACGAGCAGTACTTC
TRBJ2-7	NA	TRBV29-1	NA	CSVGDSYEQYF	TGCAGCGTTGGGGACTCCTACGAGCAGTACTTC
TRBJ1-1	NA	TRBV20-1	few	CSATRGTEAFF	TGCAGTGCCACCAGGGGCACTGAAGCTTTCTTT
TRBJ2-5	NA	TRBV13	NA	CASSLGLARETQYF	TGTGCCAGCAGCTTAGGGCTAGCCCGGGAGACCCAGTACTTC
TRBJ2-1	NA	TRBV27	NA	CASSPPLSGRDNEQFF	TGTGCCAGCAGTCCCCCTCTATCGGGTAGAGACAATGAGCAGTTCTTC
TRBJ1-5	NA	TRBV2	few	CASRFRQTGEPQHF	TGTGCCAGCAGGTTCCGACAGACAGGTGAGCCCCAGCATTTT
TRBJ2-1	TRBD2	TRBV11-2	NA	CASSLVAREANEQFF	TGTGCCAGCAGCTTAGTAGCACGGGAGGCAAATGAGCAGTTCTTC
TRBJ2-1	TRBD2	TRBV6-5	NA	CASSTGLADNEQFF	TGTGCCAGCAGTACGGGACTAGCGGACAATGAGCAGTTCTTC
TRBJ2-3	NA	TRBV21-1	NA	CASSKDPRPGTDTQYF	TGTGCCAGCAGCAAAGACCCACGACCAGGCACAGATACGCAGTATTTT
TRBJ2-5	NA	TRBV12-5	few	CASGYQPMQETQYF	TGTGCTAGTGGTTACCAACCGATGCAAGAGACCCAGTACTTC
TRBJ2-7	NA	TRBV27	NA	CASSLRFTGAYEQYF	TGTGCCAGCAGTTTGAGGTTTACAGGAGCCTACGAGCAGTACTTC
TRBJ1-5	NA	TRBV19	NA	CASSIGESGNQPQHF	TGTGCCAGTAGTATTGGGGAGTCTGGGAATCAGCCCCAGCATTTT